Included here is one T cell receptor beta chain sequence, with context. The source of the sample is a study of post-analysis software for immune sequencing data. Prepared TCR beta cDNA libraries contained unique molecular identifiers. Each CDR3 protein is one row after TCRdb ran MiXCR on the PCR reads. The sample consists of around 710,000 distinct CDR3 sequences, approximately 44% of them appearing once. This clonotype was sampled from a girl under 18 with multiple sclerosis. The sequencing input was blood.

CDR3 loop: CAITSGDRAYGYTF. The CDR3 DNA reads TGTGCCATCACCTCGGGGGACAGGGCCTATGGCTACACCTTC. The rearrangement uses TRBV10-3 and TRBJ1-2; 9 bases map to TRBD1. Germline trimming cut 7 bases from V and 4 bases from J; bases unmatched to any gene: 7. Germline V gene data show CDR1 as ENHRY and CDR2 as SYGVKD. CDR3 length equals 14 residues.